These 11 T cell receptor beta chains were sequenced from one sample in a study of blood T cell repertoires in COVID-19. The method was immunoSEQ multiplex PCR; TCRdb's version includes in-frame clones alone and lacks a portion of them. The sample has 200,000 to 300,000 clones; around 80% are singletons. Sequencing was done on a sample of peripheral blood. The source of these receptors is a man aged 35-49 years who had recovered from COVID-19.

This chain links TRBV29-1 with TRBJ1-2; weak D call: TRBD1 (5 bases). CDR1 and CDR2 (germline): SQVTM, ANQGSEA. The CDR3 contains 12 residues. With 0 bases removed from V and 4 bases from J, the gap between germline ends came to 6 bases. CDR3 loop: CSVEDRGYGYTF. CDR3 in DNA: TGCAGCGTTGAAGATAGGGGCTATGGCTACACCTTC.

The gene calls are TRBV11-2 and TRBJ2-3; 9 bases are a match to TRBD2. CDR3 size: 14 residues. The V gene's germline CDR1 is SGHAT and CDR2 FQNNGV. After removal of 1 base from V and 9 bases from J, the junction contained 5 bases not matched to a gene. The CDR3 region has the DNA TGTGCCAGCAGCTTAGCCCCTAGCGGGGCAACGCAGTATTTT. Translating it yields CASSLAPSGATQYF.

The chain employs TRBV19 and TRBJ1-1; the D is unclear. There are 14 residues in the CDR3. Between the trimmed V and J ends, which lost 5 bases and 0 bases, there was a span of 10 bases. Germline assignment: CDR1 LNHDA and CDR2 SQIVND (reference sequence). The chain's CDR3 is CASSQTYMNTEAFF. CDR3 sequence (DNA): TGTGCCAGTAGTCAGACATATATGAACACTGAAGCTTTCTTT.

The chain links TRBV7-2 to TRBJ1-2, with D tentatively TRBD1 (6 bases). V dropped 4 bases and J dropped 7 bases, with 16 bases sitting between them. The CDR3 covers 14 residues. Germline V lookup: CDR1 SGHTA, CDR2 FQGNSA. The CDR3 spells CASSSGVGGVGYTF. The CDR3 region has the DNA TGTGCCAGCAGCTCAGGGGTGGGTGGGGTTGGCTACACCTTC.

The gene calls are TRBV5-4 and TRBJ2-1, with D maybe TRBD1 (6 bases). The germline V and J ends were trimmed by 4 bases and 0 bases, with 11 bases remaining between them. Per germline, CDR1 SGHNT and CDR2 YYREEE (reference sequence). This CDR3 has 15 amino acids. CDR3 amino acids: CASSPQGISYNEQFF. The CDR3 coding sequence is TGTGCCAGCAGCCCACAGGGAATCTCCTACAATGAGCAGTTCTTC.

This chain connects TRBV12-3 or TRBV12-4 to TRBJ2-2; D gene unclear. V lost 2 bases and J lost 7, with 5 bases in between. The length of the CDR3 is 12 residues. This CDR3 is CASSLQVGELFF. In nucleotides, the CDR3 is TGTGCCAGCAGTTTACAGGTCGGGGAGCTGTTTTTT.

The chain links TRBV27 to TRBJ2-7; weak D call: TRBD1 (5 bases). This CDR3 region has 15 residues. The V end was cut by 6 bases, the J end by 0 bases, with 15 bases between. Germline CDR1 reads MNHEY; CDR2 reads SMNVEV (reference sequence). CDR3 protein: CASRDSPQGSYEQYF. The CDR3 DNA reads TGTGCCAGCAGAGACTCACCCCAGGGCTCCTACGAGCAGTACTTC.

This clone has a single count. J is TRBJ2-5 and V is TRBV12-3 or TRBV12-4, with D maybe TRBD2 (5 bases). The germline V and J ends were trimmed by 7 bases and 5 bases, with 14 bases remaining between them. The CDR3 runs 13 residues. CDR3 residues: CASNPRTGETQYF. CDR3 DNA: TGTGCCAGCAATCCCCGGACGGGGGAGACCCAGTACTTC.

On this clone itself: Other DNA sequences in the same sample also yield this CDR3. The chain employs TRBV3-1 (or the pseudogene TRBV3-2) and TRBJ1-3; D gene uncertain. This CDR3 is 12 amino acids long. V was shortened by 1 base and J by 8 bases, with 6 bases between the two germline ends. Germline CDR1 reads LGHDT; CDR2 reads YNNKEL (reference sequence). CDR3 sequence reads: CASSQGGDTIYF. Here the CDR3 DNA reads TGTGCCAGCAGCCAAGGCGGGGACACCATATATTTT.

The rearrangement links TRBV6-5 to TRBJ2-1, with 7 bases that match TRBD2. Trimming removed 9 bases from V and 4 bases from J; junction bases left unmatched: 9. CDR1 is MNHEY and CDR2 is SVGAGI in the germline V gene. The CDR3 is 14 residues long. The chain's CDR3 is CASQWASGYNEQFF. The CDR3 DNA is TGTGCCAGTCAGTGGGCTAGCGGTTACAATGAGCAGTTCTTC.

This clone occurred once. The rearrangement uses TRBV6-6 and TRBJ1-2, with D possibly matching TRBD1 (6 bases). V shed 5 bases and J shed 2 bases, with 21 bases lying between them. Germline values: CDR1 MNHNY, CDR2 SVGAGI (reference sequence). The CDR3 consists of 17 residues. CDR3 sequence (DNA): TGTGCCAGCAGTCTAACCCACAGGGCGCGCCCGAACTATGGCTACACCTTC. Protein product: CASSLTHRARPNYGYTF.